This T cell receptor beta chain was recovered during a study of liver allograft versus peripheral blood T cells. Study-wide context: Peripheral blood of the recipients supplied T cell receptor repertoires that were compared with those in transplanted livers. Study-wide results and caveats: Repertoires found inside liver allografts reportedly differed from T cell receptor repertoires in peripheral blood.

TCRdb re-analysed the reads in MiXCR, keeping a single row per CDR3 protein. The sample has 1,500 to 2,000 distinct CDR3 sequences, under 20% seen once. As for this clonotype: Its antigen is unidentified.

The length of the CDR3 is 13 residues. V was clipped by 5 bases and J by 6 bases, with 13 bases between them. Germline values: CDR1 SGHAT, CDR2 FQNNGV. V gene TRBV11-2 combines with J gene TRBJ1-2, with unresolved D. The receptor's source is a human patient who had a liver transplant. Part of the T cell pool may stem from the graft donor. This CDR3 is CASSQQGNNGYTF. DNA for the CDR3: TGTGCCAGCAGCCAGCAAGGGAACAATGGCTACACCTTC. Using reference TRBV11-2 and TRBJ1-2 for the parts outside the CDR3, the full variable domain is EAGVAQSPRYKIIEKRQSVAFWCNPISGHATLYWYQQILGQGPKLLIQFQNNGVVDDSQLPKDRFSAERLKGVDSTLKIQPAKLEDSAVYLCASSQQGNNGYTFGSGTRLTVV.